The 23 T cell receptor beta chains below come from one sample, sequenced in a study of blood T cell repertoires in COVID-19. Profiled with immunoSEQ multiplex PCR; TCRdb holds only in-frame clones, not every one. The sample consists of under 350,000 clones, 90% of them appearing once. Material for sequencing was peripheral blood. The receptors here all came from a woman younger than 45 with COVID-19, enrolled during active disease.

The CDR3 here is CASRSGNTIYF. The CDR3, as DNA: TGTGCCAGTCGTTCTGGAAACACCATATATTTT. The chain uses TRBV3-1 (or the pseudogene TRBV3-2) and TRBJ1-3, with D hard to call. V was pared by 9 bases and J by 1 base, with 4 bases between. CDR3 length equals 11 residues. Germline values: CDR1 LGHDT, CDR2 YNNKEL (reference sequence).

The V and J genes are TRBV25-1 and TRBJ2-1, with 10 bases that match TRBD2. The CDR3 consists of 14 residues. With 8 bases clipped from V and 8 bases from J, the junction kept 9 bases outside the gene matches. CDR1 MGHDK and CDR2 SYGVNS come from the germline V gene. The CDR3 is CASRSGRGEDEQFF. CDR3 nucleotides: TGTGCCAGCCGGAGCGGGAGGGGGGAGGATGAGCAGTTCTTC. Filled out from reference TRBV25-1 and TRBJ2-1, the complete variable domain reads EADIYQTPRYLVIGTGKKITLECSQTMGHDKMYWYQQDPGMELHLIHYSYGVNSTEKGDLSSESTVSRIRTEHFPLTLESARPSHTSQYLCASRSGRGEDEQFFGPGTRLTVL.

The gene calls are TRBV6-5 and TRBJ1-6; D may be TRBD1 (5 bases). V was clipped by 10 bases and J by 7 bases, with 17 bases between them. This CDR3 contains 14 residues. Germline lookup yields CDR1 MNHEY and CDR2 SVGAGI. This CDR3 reads CATGRGEGNSPLHF. CDR3 DNA: TGTGCCACCGGGAGAGGGGAAGGAAATTCACCCCTCCACTTT.

This chain connects TRBV15 to TRBJ2-1; 12 bases fit TRBD2. Germline V gene lookup returns CDR1 LNHNV and CDR2 YYDKDF (reference sequence). The CDR3 totals 18 residues. V dropped 0 bases and J dropped 3; count of bases not matched to a gene: 6. The CDR3 coding sequence is TGTGCCACCAGCAGAGATCGACTAGCGGGAGTTGGCTACAATGAGCAGTTCTTC. Its translation is CATSRDRLAGVGYNEQFF.

The V and J genes are TRBV9 and TRBJ2-1; 7 bases are shared with TRBD1. Germline CDR1 and CDR2: SGDLS and YYNGEE. This CDR3 region has 14 residues. The junction had 5 bases not matched to a gene; V was cut back by 2 bases and J by 6 bases. CDR3 loop: CASSVRDSVNEQFF. The CDR3 region has the DNA TGTGCCAGCAGCGTCCGGGACAGTGTCAATGAGCAGTTCTTC. Based on the CDR3 plus reference TRBV9 and TRBJ2-1, the full variable domain is DSGVTQTPKHLITATGQRVTLRCSPRSGDLSVYWYQQSLDQGLQFLIQYYNGEERAKGNILERFSAQQFPDLHSELNLSSLELGDSALYFCASSVRDSVNEQFFGPGTRLTVL.

CDR3 in DNA: TGTGCCAGTAGTATAGCCTCGGGAGGGTATCGGACTGAAGCTTTCTTT. It yields the protein CASSIASGGYRTEAFF. This chain joins TRBV19 and TRBJ1-1; D gene uncertain. CDR3 length: 16 residues. Germline CDR1 is LNHDA and CDR2 is SQIVND (reference sequence). Trimming removed 1 base from V and 5 bases from J, with 17 bases in between. The full variable domain, its missing parts supplied by reference TRBV19 and TRBJ1-1, is DGGITQSPKYLFRKEGQNVTLSCEQNLNHDAMYWYRQDPGQGLRLIYYSQIVNDFQKGDIAEGYSVSREKKESFPLTVTSAQKNPTAFYLCASSIASGGYRTEAFFGQGTRLTVV.

The CDR3 here is CASSENSDTQYF. DNA for the CDR3: TGTGCCAGCAGTGAAAACTCAGATACGCAGTATTTT. This chain uses TRBV2 with TRBJ2-3; D gene ambiguous. The CDR3 runs 12 residues. Germline V gene lookup returns CDR1 SNHLY and CDR2 FYNNEI. Trimming took off 2 bases at V and 4 bases at J, with 4 bases between the two ends.

The chain joins TRBV13 to TRBJ2-7; 8 bases match TRBD2. After removal of 0 bases from V and 1 base from J, the junction contained 2 bases not matched to a gene. CDR1 PRHDT and CDR2 FYEKMQ come from the germline V gene (reference sequence). There are 15 residues in the CDR3. CDR3 amino acids: CASSLGQRESYEQYF. The CDR3 DNA follows: TGTGCCAGCAGCTTAGGCCAGCGGGAGTCCTACGAGCAGTACTTC.

The gene calls are TRBV11-3 and TRBJ2-7, with TRBD2 matching 9 bases. Germline CDR1 is SGHNT and CDR2 is YENEEA. This CDR3 contains 13 residues. Germline trimming cut 0 bases from V and 12 bases from J; bases unmatched to any gene: 6. The CDR3: CASSLDAQREVYF. DNA of the CDR3: TGTGCCAGCAGCTTAGACGCCCAGCGGGAGGTGTACTTC.

The chain combines TRBV6-5 with TRBJ1-1; D not resolved. Germline V lookup: CDR1 MNHEY, CDR2 SVGAGI. V lost 0 bases, J lost 1 base, and 6 bases lay in between. This CDR3 is 14 amino acids long. The CDR3 is CASSYSAENTEAFF. The CDR3 nucleotides read TGTGCCAGCAGTTACTCGGCAGAGAACACTGAAGCTTTCTTT.

This sequence joins TRBV19 and TRBJ2-3; 12 nucleotides match TRBD2. Looked up from germline, CDR1 is LNHDA and CDR2 is SQIVND (reference sequence). V shed 5 bases and J 5 bases; nucleotides not matched to a gene: 11. The CDR3 runs 17 residues. CDR3 region: CASSSGLAGTAVDTQYF. The CDR3, as DNA: TGTGCCAGTAGTTCCGGACTAGCGGGAACCGCGGTAGATACGCAGTATTTT.

The rearrangement links TRBV19 to TRBJ2-7; 9 bases are shared with TRBD1. The CDR3 is made up of 16 amino acids. V shed 3 bases and J 3 bases; nucleotides not matched to a gene: 9. Germline CDR1 LNHDA, CDR2 SQIVND (reference sequence). The CDR3 reads CASSIFPRTGVYEQYF. CDR3 coding DNA: TGTGCCAGTAGTATCTTTCCGAGGACAGGGGTCTACGAGCAGTACTTC.

This sequence joins TRBV29-1 and TRBJ1-1; a possible D gene is TRBD1 (6 bases). CDR1 SQVTM and CDR2 ANQGSEA come from the germline V gene. CDR3 length: 13 amino acids. Trimming took off 5 bases at V and 3 bases at J, with 13 bases between the two ends. CDR3 residues: CSVSQGYDTEAFF. As DNA, the CDR3 is TGCAGCGTTTCACAGGGTTACGACACTGAAGCTTTCTTT.

The table lists this clone with a few counts. The rearrangement joins TRBV4-2 to TRBJ2-2, with TRBD2 matching over 14 bases. The length of the CDR3 is 16 residues. Germline values: CDR1 LGHNA, CDR2 YNFKEQ. Trimming cost V 3 bases and J 5 bases; bases outside gene matches: 2. This chain's CDR3 is CASSQGLAGETGELFF. The CDR3 DNA is TGTGCCAGCAGCCAGGGACTAGCGGGAGAGACCGGGGAGCTGTTTTTT.

The V and J genes are TRBV28 and TRBJ1-2, with D tentatively TRBD1 (5 bases). Germline lookup yields CDR1 MDHEN and CDR2 SYDVKM. This CDR3 comprises 14 residues. The V end lost 6 bases, the J end lost 3 bases, and 14 bases lay between the germline ends. CDR3 nucleotides: TGTGCCAGCAGGGGGCGGCGGCATTACTATGGCTACACCTTC. It translates to CASRGRRHYYGYTF.

The chain combines TRBV7-8 with TRBJ2-2, with 8 bases identical to TRBD1. The junction had 7 bases not matched to a gene; V was cut back by 5 bases and J by 5 bases. The CDR3 has 15 residues. Germline V gene data show CDR1 as SGHVS and CDR2 as FQNEAQ. The CDR3, as DNA: TGTGCCAGCAGCCGTACAGGGGGTAGTACCGGGGAGCTGTTTTTT. Translation gives CASSRTGGSTGELFF.

The chain has TRBV5-1 and TRBJ1-4, with D possibly being TRBD1 (6 bases). Deletions cut 0 bases from V and 4 bases from J, with 16 bases between. Germline loops: CDR1 SGHRS, CDR2 YFSETQ. This CDR3 is built from 17 residues. CDR3 bases: TGCGCCAGCAGCTTGGACCTCGGGGGGGGCGTTAATGAAAAACTGTTTTTT. Encoded protein: CASSLDLGGGVNEKLFF.

The chain has TRBV19 and TRBJ2-6; 8 nucleotides align to TRBD1. The V gene's germline CDR1 is LNHDA and CDR2 SQIVND (reference sequence). The CDR3 is 19 amino acids. V was pared by 1 base and J by 1 base, with 9 bases of the junction left unmatched. The CDR3 DNA reads as TGTGCCAGTAGTATAGCCCCCCGGACAGGGCGGTCTGGGGCCAACGTCCTGACTTTC. Its translation is CASSIAPRTGRSGANVLTF.

A single count supports this clone. V gene TRBV5-1 combines with J gene TRBJ1-2; D gene unclear. Germline V CDR1 and CDR2: SGHRS, YFSETQ. V shed 2 bases and J shed 4 bases, with 6 bases lying between them. This CDR3 spans 12 amino acids. CDR3 amino acids: CASSFSGYGYTF. The CDR3 DNA is TGCGCCAGCAGCTTCAGCGGCTATGGCTACACCTTC.

The chain combines TRBV18 with TRBJ1-1; TRBD1 matches at 7 bases. There are 16 residues in the CDR3. Looked up from germline, CDR1 is KGHSH and CDR2 is LQKENI. V dropped 0 bases and J dropped 0; count of bases not matched to a gene: 4. CDR3 DNA: TGTGCCAGCTCACCACCGGGGACAGTCTTGAACACTGAAGCTTTCTTT. It codes for CASSPPGTVLNTEAFF.

The chain recombines TRBV19 with TRBJ2-1, with 7 bases lining up with TRBD2. The CDR3 extends over 15 amino acids. The V and J ends lost 3 bases and 3 bases, in that order; junction bases with no gene match: 5. Germline V gene sequence: CDR1 LNHDA, CDR2 SQIVND (reference sequence). CDR3 loop: CASSISSGDYNEQFF. CDR3 nucleotides: TGTGCCAGTAGTATTTCTAGCGGAGACTACAATGAGCAGTTCTTC.

Here the CDR3 reads CASSRTRTVSYNEQFF. In nucleotides, the CDR3 is TGCGCCAGCAGCCGGACCAGGACAGTATCCTACAATGAGCAGTTCTTC. The chain couples TRBV4-1 to TRBJ2-1; possible D gene TRBD1, 6 bases. This CDR3 has 16 amino acids. Germline V gene sequence: CDR1 MGHRA, CDR2 YSYEKL. Trimming shortened V by 4 bases and J by 1 base, and 14 bases separated the two germline ends.

The chain combines TRBV11-1 with TRBJ1-6; no definite D call. There are 13 residues in the CDR3. CDR1 SGHAT and CDR2 FQDESV come from the germline V gene (reference sequence). The V gene lost 0 bases and the J gene lost 9 bases, with 6 bases spanning the gap. CDR3 in amino acids: CASSLAQVSPLHF. In DNA, the CDR3 is TGTGCCAGCAGCTTAGCCCAGGTTTCACCCCTCCACTTT.